These 29 T cell receptor beta chains originate from one sample sequenced in a study of vaccination and CD4 T cells after COVID-19. The Oncomine TCR Beta short-read assay generated sequence data from the DNA of cultured CD4+ T cells. From the PCR reads, TCRdb called clonotypes with MiXCR, one entry per CDR3 protein. The data contain about 13,000 distinct CDR3 sequences, 79% of them singletons. Stated treatment: roughly 10-day PBMC culture with coronavirus spike peptide pools or control peptides (ViraFEST assay). These receptors have no identified antigens. The sequenced sample was CD4+ T cells from blood, cultured in vitro. Every receptor here comes from a human donor who had recovered from COVID-19.

The chain has TRBV7-8 and TRBJ2-2; D remains ambiguous. V lost 6 bases and J lost 1, with 12 bases in between. This CDR3 region has 15 residues. Germline-derived CDR1 and CDR2 are SGHVS and FQNEAQ. This chain's CDR3 is CASSHRDGNTGELFF. The CDR3 nucleotides are TGTGCCAGCAGTCACCGAGACGGGAACACCGGGGAGCTGTTTTTT.

J is TRBJ2-7 and V is TRBV2; perhaps TRBD1 as D (5 bases). Looked up from germline, CDR1 is SNHLY and CDR2 is FYNNEI. V lost 6 bases and J lost 0, with 12 bases in between. CDR3 length equals 14 residues. CDR3 region: CASRATDSSYEQYF. The CDR3 coding sequence is TGTGCCAGCAGAGCGACAGACAGCTCCTACGAGCAGTACTTC.

The chain joins TRBV11-2 to TRBJ2-2, with TRBD2 identical over 7 bases. CDR3 length: 16 residues. Unmatched junction bases numbered 4, after V lost 2 bases and J lost 1 base. Germline-derived CDR1 and CDR2 are SGHAT and FQNNGV. The CDR3 here is CASSLWPGGNTGELFF. The CDR3, as DNA: TGTGCCAGCAGCTTATGGCCGGGAGGGAACACCGGGGAGCTGTTTTTT.

V gene TRBV29-1 combines with J gene TRBJ1-2, with D perhaps TRBD1 (5 bases). Germline loops: CDR1 SQVTM, CDR2 ANQGSEA. V lost 4 bases, J lost 4 bases, and 13 bases lay in between. This CDR3 region has 13 residues. Here the CDR3 DNA reads TGCAGCGTTGGGGGCCGGCCACTCTATGGCTACACCTTC. Residues: CSVGGRPLYGYTF.

The sample holds one count of this clonotype. The chain joins TRBV24-1 to TRBJ2-7, with unresolved D. Germline loops: CDR1 KGHDR, CDR2 SFDVKD. V was shortened by 4 bases and J by 1 base, with 10 bases between the two germline ends. This CDR3 is built from 14 residues. The CDR3, as DNA: TGTGCCACCAGTGAGGAACAGCTGTCCTACGAGCAGTACTTC. This sequence encodes CATSEEQLSYEQYF.

The chain has TRBV19 and TRBJ1-5; 7 bases align to TRBD1. Germline CDR1 LNHDA, CDR2 SQIVND (reference sequence). The CDR3 has 13 residues. J was trimmed by 5 bases and V by 6 bases; bases with no gene match: 4. Here the CDR3 DNA reads TGTGCCAGTAGCCCTCAGGGGGATCAGCCCCAGCATTTT. This translates into CASSPQGDQPQHF.

This rearrangement joins TRBV6-2 or TRBV6-3 to TRBJ1-5; 7 nucleotides agree with TRBD1. CDR3 size: 15 residues. Germline CDR1 and CDR2: MNHEY and SVGEGT. Losses at the gene ends were 6 bases for V and 1 base for J; bases not matched to a gene: 6. CDR3 region: CASSGGTASNQPQHF. CDR3 coding DNA: TGTGCCAGCAGCGGCGGGACAGCAAGCAATCAGCCCCAGCATTTT.

This chain joins TRBV20-1 and TRBJ1-5; a possible D gene is TRBD1 (6 bases). The CDR3 is made up of 14 amino acids. Trimming shortened V by 6 bases and J by 5 bases, and 17 bases separated the two germline ends. Germline V gene lookup returns CDR1 DFQATT and CDR2 SNEGSKA (reference sequence). CDR3 amino acids: CSARGQPSDQPQHF. The CDR3 coding sequence is TGCAGTGCCCGAGGACAGCCGTCCGATCAGCCCCAGCATTTT.

This chain links TRBV6-2 or TRBV6-3 with TRBJ2-7, with 8 bases that match TRBD1. V lost 5 bases to trimming and J lost 2 bases; unmatched junction nucleotides: 8. CDR3 length: 15 residues. Germline V gives CDR1 MNHEY, CDR2 SVGEGT. CDR3 in amino acids: CASSRPDRATYEQYF. The CDR3 DNA sequence: TGTGCCAGCAGTAGGCCGGACAGGGCCACCTACGAGCAGTACTTC.

In its sample, this clonotype was seen once. This chain links TRBV20-1 with TRBJ2-7, with D uncertain. Trimming took off 5 bases at V and 0 bases at J, with 14 bases between the two ends. The CDR3 covers 14 residues. Germline V gene sequence: CDR1 DFQATT, CDR2 SNEGSKA (reference sequence). The DNA of the CDR3 is TGCAGTGCTGTTGGCGGCATTAGCTCCTACGAGCAGTACTTC. This encodes CSAVGGISSYEQYF.

The chain carries TRBV20-1 and TRBJ1-6; TRBD1 agrees at 7 bases. CDR1 is DFQATT and CDR2 is SNEGSKA in the germline V gene (reference sequence). Trimming removed 5 bases from V and 0 bases from J; junction bases left unmatched: 16. The CDR3 is made up of 19 amino acids. CDR3 nucleotides: TGCAGTGCTCCACAGGGGACAAGTCCCAGAAGCTCCTATAATTCACCCCTCCACTTT. Translated: CSAPQGTSPRSSYNSPLHF.

The table lists this clonotype with a count of one. V and J are TRBV7-2 and TRBJ2-1; D remains unclear. Germline loops: CDR1 SGHTA, CDR2 FQGNSA. The CDR3 sequence is 14 residues long. V was clipped by 1 base and J by 7 bases, with 11 bases between them. The CDR3 loop is CASSLVGLFNEQFF. As DNA, the CDR3 is TGTGCCAGCAGCTTAGTAGGCCTTTTTAATGAGCAGTTCTTC.

This chain connects TRBV7-8 to TRBJ1-3, with D maybe TRBD1 (6 bases). Germline CDR1 reads SGHVS; CDR2 reads FQNEAQ. V lost 0 bases, J lost 0 bases, and 18 bases lay in between. This CDR3 contains 19 residues. The CDR3 DNA follows: TGTGCCAGCAGCTTAGCGCGGACAGAGCAGCCCTCCTCTGGAAACACCATATATTTT. This gives the protein CASSLARTEQPSSGNTIYF.

The chain recombines TRBV20-1 with TRBJ2-5; no definite D call. V was cut by 6 bases and J by 4 bases, with 12 bases left in between. The CDR3 covers 12 residues. Germline lookup yields CDR1 DFQATT and CDR2 SNEGSKA (reference sequence). The CDR3, as DNA: TGCAGTGCCGTAGACGGTGGAGAGACCCAGTACTTC. This encodes CSAVDGGETQYF.

The chain joins TRBV20-1 to TRBJ2-4; 8 bases are shared with TRBD2. The CDR3 runs 19 residues. The germline V gene encodes CDR1 DFQATT and CDR2 SNEGSKA (reference sequence). Trimming cost V 2 bases and J 1 base; bases outside gene matches: 16. The CDR3 nucleotides are TGCAGTGCTAGACTATATTCTTACAGACTAGCGAACGCCAAAAACATTCAGTACTTC. It translates to CSARLYSYRLANAKNIQYF.

The chain carries TRBV6-2 or TRBV6-3 and TRBJ2-7; TRBD2 agrees at 8 bases. CDR1 is MNHEY, CDR2 SVGEGT, per germline. V lost 6 bases to trimming and J lost 5 bases; unmatched junction nucleotides: 6. This CDR3 spans 13 amino acids. The CDR3 protein is CASSSGTRHEQYF. The CDR3 DNA is TGTGCCAGCAGCTCCGGGACTAGACACGAGCAGTACTTC.

The V and J genes are TRBV7-2 and TRBJ1-5; D perhaps matches TRBD1 (6 bases). The CDR3 has 15 amino acids. V was clipped by 7 bases and J by 0 bases, with 13 bases between them. The germline V gene has CDR1 SGHTA and CDR2 FQGNSA. CDR3 amino acids: CASNTPDSSNQPQHF. The CDR3 coding sequence is TGTGCCAGCAACACTCCGGACAGTAGCAATCAGCCCCAGCATTTT.

V usage is TRBV6-1 and J usage is TRBJ2-1; D is ambiguous. The DNA matches TRBJ2-7 better at its end, which makes the J call doubtful. This CDR3 comprises 17 residues. The germline CDR1 and CDR2 sequences are MNHNS and SASEGT. This CDR3 reads CASSEARVATFTYEQYF. DNA for the CDR3: TGTGCCAGCAGTGAAGCCCGAGTGGCGACGTTTACCTACGAGCAGTACTTC.

The J gene is TRBJ1-1, the V gene TRBV30; TRBD1 matches at 7 bases. Per the germline V gene, CDR1 is GTSNPN and CDR2 is SVGIG (reference sequence). The trim removed 2 bases at V and 5 bases at J, leaving 11 bases unmatched. This CDR3 has 15 residues. The CDR3 sequence is CAWSKVDRDATEAFF. CDR3 bases: TGTGCCTGGAGTAAAGTCGACAGGGACGCGACTGAAGCTTTCTTT.

The rearrangement uses TRBV21-1 and TRBJ2-7. TRBV21-1 is deemed a pseudogene. The CDR3 extends over 12 amino acids. The CDR3 DNA follows: TGTGCCAGCAGCAAGGCAGCCGGCGAGCAGTACTTC. This codes for CASSKAAGEQYF.

The CDR3 spells CSARRPRSADTQYF. In DNA, the CDR3 is TGCAGTGCTAGGCGCCCGCGAAGCGCAGATACGCAGTATTTT. The rearrangement joins TRBV20-1 to TRBJ2-3; D is unresolved. From germline, CDR1 is DFQATT and CDR2 SNEGSKA (reference sequence). Trimming removed 3 bases from V and 4 bases from J, with 14 bases in between. The CDR3 is 14 residues long.

The V call is TRBV15, the J call TRBJ2-7; D may be TRBD1 or TRBD2 (6 bases each). The CDR3 loop spans 13 amino acids. Trimming pared 6 bases from V and 6 bases from J, leaving 15 bases between. The germline CDR1 and CDR2 sequences are LNHNV and YYDKDF (reference sequence). The CDR3 DNA sequence: TGTGCCACCAGGGACGGCGGGACACTCGAGCAGTACTTC. Its protein product is CATRDGGTLEQYF. Full variable domain (remainder filled in from reference TRBV15 and TRBJ2-7): DAMVIQNPRYQVTQFGKPVTLSCSQTLNHNVMYWYQQKSSQAPKLLFHYYDKDFNNEADTPDNFQSRRPNTSFCFLDIRSPGLGDTAMYLCATRDGGTLEQYFGPGTRLTVT.

In its sample, this clonotype was seen once. The rearrangement links TRBV27 to TRBJ1-2, with D possibly matching TRBD1 (5 bases). V lost 1 base and J lost 7, with 19 bases in between. Germline CDR1 MNHEY, CDR2 SMNVEV (reference sequence). The CDR3 length is 16 residues. In nucleotides, the CDR3 is TGTGCCAGCAGTTTATTTATCGGGCAGGGACTAGGTGGCTACACCTTC. As protein: CASSLFIGQGLGGYTF.

The chain recombines TRBV30 with TRBJ2-5, with D perhaps TRBD2 (6 bases). Per germline, CDR1 GTSNPN and CDR2 SVGIG (reference sequence). Trimming stripped 5 bases from V and 5 bases from J, with 15 bases between. The CDR3 sequence is 13 residues long. CDR3 residues: CAWSAGGFETQYF. In DNA form, the CDR3 reads TGTGCCTGGTCCGCCGGAGGGTTCGAGACCCAGTACTTC.

The chain carries TRBV6-1 and TRBJ1-1; maybe TRBD1 (6 bases). In germline, CDR1 is MNHNS, CDR2 SASEGT. V lost 6 bases and J lost 1, with 9 bases in between. CDR3 length equals 13 residues. In DNA form, the CDR3 reads TGTGCCAGCAGCCGGACAGCGAACACTGAAGCTTTCTTT. Its protein product is CASSRTANTEAFF.

The chain couples TRBV30 to TRBJ2-7; D possibly corresponds to TRBD1 (5 bases). The CDR3 consists of 14 residues. Germline V gene data show CDR1 as GTSNPN and CDR2 as SVGIG (reference sequence). V was trimmed by 0 bases and J by 4 bases, leaving 13 bases between them. CDR3 residues: CAWSVPGRGYEQYF. For the CDR3, the DNA is TGTGCCTGGAGTGTACCCGGTAGGGGTTACGAGCAGTACTTC.

The rearrangement links TRBV20-1 to TRBJ1-1, with TRBD1 as a possible D gene (6 bases). The germline V gene encodes CDR1 DFQATT and CDR2 SNEGSKA (reference sequence). The CDR3 sequence is 12 residues long. The ends were cut back, 6 bases at V and 7 bases at J, with 15 bases in the middle. Here the CDR3 reads CSAHRDTHEAFF. The DNA for the CDR3 is TGCAGTGCGCACCGGGACACACATGAAGCTTTCTTT.

This chain connects TRBV10-3 to TRBJ1-6; perhaps TRBD1 as D (6 bases). V lost 3 bases to trimming and J lost 10 bases, with 10 bases between them. This CDR3 comprises 13 residues. The germline V gene encodes CDR1 ENHRY and CDR2 SYGVKD. Written as DNA, the CDR3 is TGTGCCATCAGTGACCCCAGGGGCTCACCCCTCCACTTT. As protein: CAISDPRGSPLHF.

The chain is built from TRBV6-1 and TRBJ1-2; D possibly corresponds to TRBD1 (6 bases). Trimming shortened V by 5 bases and J by 0 bases, and 10 bases separated the two germline ends. The CDR3 loop spans 14 amino acids. CDR1 is MNHNS, CDR2 SASEGT, per germline. CDR3 residues: CASSPGQPNYGYTF. The CDR3 DNA is TGTGCCAGCAGTCCCGGACAGCCTAACTATGGCTACACCTTC.